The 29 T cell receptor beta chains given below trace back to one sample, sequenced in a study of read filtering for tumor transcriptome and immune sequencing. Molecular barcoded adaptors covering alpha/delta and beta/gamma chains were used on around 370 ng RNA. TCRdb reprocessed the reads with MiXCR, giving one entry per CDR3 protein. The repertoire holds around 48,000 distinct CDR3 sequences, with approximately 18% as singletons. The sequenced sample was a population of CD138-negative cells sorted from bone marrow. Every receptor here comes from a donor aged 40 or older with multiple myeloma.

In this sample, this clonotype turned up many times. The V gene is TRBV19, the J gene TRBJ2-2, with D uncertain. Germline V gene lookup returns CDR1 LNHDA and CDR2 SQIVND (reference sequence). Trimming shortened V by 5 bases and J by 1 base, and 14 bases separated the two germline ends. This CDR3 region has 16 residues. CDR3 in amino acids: CASSSVTPRNTGELFF. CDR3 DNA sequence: TGTGCCAGTAGTTCGGTCACTCCCAGGAACACCGGGGAGCTGTTTTTT.

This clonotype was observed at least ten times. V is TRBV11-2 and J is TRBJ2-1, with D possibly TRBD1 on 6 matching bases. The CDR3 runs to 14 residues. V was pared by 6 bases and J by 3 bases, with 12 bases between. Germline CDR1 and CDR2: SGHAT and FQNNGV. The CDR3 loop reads CASSFNRVYNEQFF. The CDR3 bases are TGTGCCAGCAGTTTTAACAGGGTCTACAATGAGCAGTTCTTC. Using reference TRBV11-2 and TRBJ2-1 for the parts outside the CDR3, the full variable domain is EAGVAQSPRYKIIEKRQSVAFWCNPISGHATLYWYQQILGQGPKLLIQFQNNGVVDDSQLPKDRFSAERLKGVDSTLKIQPAKLEDSAVYLCASSFNRVYNEQFFGPGTRLTVL.

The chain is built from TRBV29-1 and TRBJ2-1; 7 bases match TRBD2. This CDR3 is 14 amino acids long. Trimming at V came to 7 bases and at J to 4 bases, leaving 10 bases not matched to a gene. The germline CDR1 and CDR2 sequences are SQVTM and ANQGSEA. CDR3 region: CSDDGGGRYNEQFF. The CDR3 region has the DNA TGCAGCGATGACGGGGGAGGGCGGTACAATGAGCAGTTCTTC.

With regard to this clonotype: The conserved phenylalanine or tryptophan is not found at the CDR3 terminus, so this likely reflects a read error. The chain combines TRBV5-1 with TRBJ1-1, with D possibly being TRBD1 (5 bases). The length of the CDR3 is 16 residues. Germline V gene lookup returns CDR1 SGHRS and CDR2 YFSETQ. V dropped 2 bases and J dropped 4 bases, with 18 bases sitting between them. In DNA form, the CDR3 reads TGCGCCAGCAGCTTTGGGGACGGGTTCATGAGCACTGAAGCTTTCATT. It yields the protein CASSFGDGFMSTEAFI.

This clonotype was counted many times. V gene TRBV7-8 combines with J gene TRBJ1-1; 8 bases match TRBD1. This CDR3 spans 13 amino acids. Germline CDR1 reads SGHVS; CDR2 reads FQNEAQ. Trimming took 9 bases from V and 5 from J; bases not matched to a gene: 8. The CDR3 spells CASFQGARTEAFF. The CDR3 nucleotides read TGTGCCAGTTTCCAGGGGGCGCGGACTGAAGCTTTCTTT.

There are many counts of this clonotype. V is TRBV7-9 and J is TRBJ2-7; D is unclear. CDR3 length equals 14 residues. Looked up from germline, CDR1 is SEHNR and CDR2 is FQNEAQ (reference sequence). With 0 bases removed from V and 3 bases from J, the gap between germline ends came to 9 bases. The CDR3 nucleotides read TGTGCCAGCAGCTTAGCGAACATTAACTACGAGCAGTACTTC. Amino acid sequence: CASSLANINYEQYF.

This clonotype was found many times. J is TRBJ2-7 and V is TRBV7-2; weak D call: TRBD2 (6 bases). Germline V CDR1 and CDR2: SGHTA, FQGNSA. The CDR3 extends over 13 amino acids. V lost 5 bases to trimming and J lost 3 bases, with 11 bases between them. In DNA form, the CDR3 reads TGTGCCAGCAGCAGGACTACGGGCTACGAGCAGTACTTC. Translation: CASSRTTGYEQYF.

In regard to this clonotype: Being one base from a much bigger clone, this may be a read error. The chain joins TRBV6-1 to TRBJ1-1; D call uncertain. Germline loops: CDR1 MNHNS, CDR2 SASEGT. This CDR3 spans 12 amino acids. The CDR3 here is CASTEFGTEALF. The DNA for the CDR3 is TGTGCCAGCACTGAATTTGGAACTGAAGCTCTCTTT.

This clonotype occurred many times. CDR3 in amino acids: CASSPGGGRGDEQFF. CDR3 nucleotides: TGCGCCAGCAGCCCTGGCGGGGGGAGGGGCGATGAGCAGTTCTTC. This sequence joins TRBV4-1 and TRBJ2-1, with TRBD2 identical over 8 bases. CDR1 and CDR2 from the germline V gene are MGHRA and YSYEKL. This CDR3 region has 15 residues. The trim removed 4 bases at V and 8 bases at J, leaving 10 bases unmatched.

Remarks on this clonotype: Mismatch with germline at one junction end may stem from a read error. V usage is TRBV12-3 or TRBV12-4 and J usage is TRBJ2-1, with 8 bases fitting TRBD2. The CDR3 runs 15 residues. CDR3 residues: CASSPSGSPYNERFF. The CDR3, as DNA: TGTGCCAGCAGTCCAAGCGGGAGCCCCTACAATGAGCGGTTCTTC.

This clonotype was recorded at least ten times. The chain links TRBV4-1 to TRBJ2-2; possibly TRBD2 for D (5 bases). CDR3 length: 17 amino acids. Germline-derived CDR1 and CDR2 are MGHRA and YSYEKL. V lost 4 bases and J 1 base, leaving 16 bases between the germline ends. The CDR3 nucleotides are TGCGCCAGCAGCCTGGATGGTAGCGCGCAGAACACCGGGGAGCTGTTTTTT. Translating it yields CASSLDGSAQNTGELFF.

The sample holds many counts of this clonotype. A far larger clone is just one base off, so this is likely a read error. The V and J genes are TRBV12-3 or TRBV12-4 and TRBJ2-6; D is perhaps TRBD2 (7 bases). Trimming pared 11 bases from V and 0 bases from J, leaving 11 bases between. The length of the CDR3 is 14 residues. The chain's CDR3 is CAGGGFSGANVLTF. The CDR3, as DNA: TGTGCCGGCGGGGGCTTCTCTGGGGCCAACGTCCTGACTTTC.

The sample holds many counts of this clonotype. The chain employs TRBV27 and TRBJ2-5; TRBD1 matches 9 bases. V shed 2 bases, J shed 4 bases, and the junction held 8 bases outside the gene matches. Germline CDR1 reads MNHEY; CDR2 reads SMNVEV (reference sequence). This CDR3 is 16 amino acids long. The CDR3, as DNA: TGTGCCAGCAGTTTAGAACAGGGGGCTCCAATAGAGACCCAGTACTTC. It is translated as CASSLEQGAPIETQYF.

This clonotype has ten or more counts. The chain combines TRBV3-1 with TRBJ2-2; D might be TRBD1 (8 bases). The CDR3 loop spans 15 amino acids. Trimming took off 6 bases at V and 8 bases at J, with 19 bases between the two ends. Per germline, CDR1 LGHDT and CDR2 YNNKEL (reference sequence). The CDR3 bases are TGTGCCAGCAGAACCGGACAGGGAGGGAATGGGGAGCTGTTTTTT. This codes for CASRTGQGGNGELFF.

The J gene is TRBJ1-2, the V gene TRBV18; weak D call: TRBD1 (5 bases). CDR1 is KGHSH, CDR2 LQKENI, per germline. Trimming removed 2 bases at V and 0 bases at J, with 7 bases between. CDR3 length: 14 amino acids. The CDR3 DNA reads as TGTGCCAGCTCACCAACAGGAGCTAACTATGGCTACACCTTC. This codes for CASSPTGANYGYTF. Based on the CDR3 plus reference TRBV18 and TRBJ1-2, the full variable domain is NAGVMQNPRHLVRRRGQEARLRCSPMKGHSHVYWYRQLPEEGLKFMVYLQKENIIDESGMPKERFSAEFPKEGPSILRIQQVVRGDSAAYFCASSPTGANYGYTFGSGTRLTVV.

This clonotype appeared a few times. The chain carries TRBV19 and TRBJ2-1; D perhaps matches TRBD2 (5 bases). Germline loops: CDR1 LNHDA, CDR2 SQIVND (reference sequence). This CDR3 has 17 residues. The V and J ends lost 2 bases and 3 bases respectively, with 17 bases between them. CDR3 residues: CASSIPRESAYYNEQFF. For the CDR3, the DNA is TGTGCCAGTAGTATACCTAGGGAGAGCGCGTACTACAATGAGCAGTTCTTC.

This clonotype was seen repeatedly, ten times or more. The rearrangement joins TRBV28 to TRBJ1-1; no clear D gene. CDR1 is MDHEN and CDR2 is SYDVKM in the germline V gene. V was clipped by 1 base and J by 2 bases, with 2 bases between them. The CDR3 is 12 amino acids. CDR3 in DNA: TGTGCCAGCAGTTTATTTAACACTGAAGCTTTCTTT. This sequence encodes CASSLFNTEAFF.

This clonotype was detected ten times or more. The CDR3 DNA follows: TGTGCCAGCGCGGTTGTAGGGGAAAAACTGTTTTTT. It yields the protein CASAVVGEKLFF. The rearrangement joins TRBV28 to TRBJ1-4; D unclear. The CDR3 is made up of 12 amino acids. Looked up from germline, CDR1 is MDHEN and CDR2 is SYDVKM. V was cut by 8 bases and J by 8 bases, with 12 bases left in between.

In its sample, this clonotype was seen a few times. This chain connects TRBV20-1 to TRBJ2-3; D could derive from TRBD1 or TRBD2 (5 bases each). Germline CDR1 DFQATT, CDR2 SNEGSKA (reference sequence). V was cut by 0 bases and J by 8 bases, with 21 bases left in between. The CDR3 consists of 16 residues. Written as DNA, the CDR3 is TGCAGTGCTAGAGATGGGGCCTGGGGAGCCGCCAGTACGCAGTATTTT. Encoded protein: CSARDGAWGAASTQYF.

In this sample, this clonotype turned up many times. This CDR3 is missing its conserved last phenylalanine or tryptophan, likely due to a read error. The CDR3 nucleotides are TGTGCCAGCAGTTTAGTCCTAGCGGGGAGGAATGAGCAGTTCCTC. Protein: CASSLVLAGRNEQFL. This chain uses TRBV12-3 or TRBV12-4 with TRBJ2-1; 9 bases agree with TRBD2. The length of the CDR3 is 15 residues. V was pared by 1 base and J by 7 bases, with 5 bases of the junction left unmatched.

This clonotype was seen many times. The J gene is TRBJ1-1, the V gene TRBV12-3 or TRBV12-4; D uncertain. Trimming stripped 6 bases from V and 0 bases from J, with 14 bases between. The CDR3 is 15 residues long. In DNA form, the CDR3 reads TGTGCCAGCAGCGCCCTCCCAGCGGTGAACACTGAAGCTTTCTTT. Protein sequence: CASSALPAVNTEAFF.

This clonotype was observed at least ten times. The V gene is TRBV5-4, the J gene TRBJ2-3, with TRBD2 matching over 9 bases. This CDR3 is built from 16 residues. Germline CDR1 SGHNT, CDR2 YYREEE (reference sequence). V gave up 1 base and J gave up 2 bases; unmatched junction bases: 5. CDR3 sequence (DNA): TGTGCCAGCAGCTTGCGGCTAGCGGGGACCACAGATACGCAGTATTTT. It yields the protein CASSLRLAGTTDTQYF.

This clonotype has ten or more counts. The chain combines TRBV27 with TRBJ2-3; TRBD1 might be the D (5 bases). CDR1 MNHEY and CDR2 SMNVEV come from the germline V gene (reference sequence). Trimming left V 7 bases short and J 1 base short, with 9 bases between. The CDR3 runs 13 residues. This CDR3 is CASKGYGTDTQYF. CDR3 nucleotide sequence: TGTGCCAGCAAGGGGTATGGCACAGATACGCAGTATTTT.

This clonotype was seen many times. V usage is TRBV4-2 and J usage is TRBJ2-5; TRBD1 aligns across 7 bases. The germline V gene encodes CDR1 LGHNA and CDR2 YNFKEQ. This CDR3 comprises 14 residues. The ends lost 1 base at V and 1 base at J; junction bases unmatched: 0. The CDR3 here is CASSQGTGQETQYF. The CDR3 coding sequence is TGTGCCAGCAGCCAAGGGACAGGCCAAGAGACCCAGTACTTC.

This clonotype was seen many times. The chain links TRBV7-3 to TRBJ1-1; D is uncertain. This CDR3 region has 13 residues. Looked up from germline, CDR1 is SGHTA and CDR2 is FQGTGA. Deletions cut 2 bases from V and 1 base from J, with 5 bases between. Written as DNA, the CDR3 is TGTGCCAGCAGCTTATGGGAGAACACTGAAGCTTTCTTT. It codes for CASSLWENTEAFF. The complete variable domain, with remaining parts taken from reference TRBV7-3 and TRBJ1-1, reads GAGVSQTPSNKVTEKGKYVELRCDPISGHTALYWYRQSLGQGPEFLIYFQGTGAADDSGLPNDRFFAVRPEGSVSTLKIQRTERGDSAVYLCASSLWENTEAFFGQGTRLTVV.

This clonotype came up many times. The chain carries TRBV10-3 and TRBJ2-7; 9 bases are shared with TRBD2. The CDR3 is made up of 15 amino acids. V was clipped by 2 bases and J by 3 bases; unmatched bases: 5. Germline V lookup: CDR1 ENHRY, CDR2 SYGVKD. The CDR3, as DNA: TGTGCCATCAGTGAGCCGGCGACTAGCGGCTACGAGCAGTACTTC. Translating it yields CAISEPATSGYEQYF.

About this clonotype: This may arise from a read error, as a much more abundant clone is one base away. The CDR3 DNA reads as TGTGCCAGCCGTTACGTGACAGGGATCGATGGCTACACCTTC. It is translated as CASRYVTGIDGYTF. The J gene is TRBJ1-2, the V gene TRBV6-2 or TRBV6-3; 7 nucleotides line up with TRBD1. The CDR3 is 14 residues long. The germline CDR1 and CDR2 sequences are MNHEY and SVGEGT.

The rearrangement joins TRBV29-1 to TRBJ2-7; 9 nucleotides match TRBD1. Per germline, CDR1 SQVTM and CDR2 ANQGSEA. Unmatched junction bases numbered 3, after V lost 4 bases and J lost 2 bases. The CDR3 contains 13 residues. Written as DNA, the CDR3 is TGCAGCGTTGCACAGGGGGCAACCTACGAGCAGTACTTC. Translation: CSVAQGATYEQYF.

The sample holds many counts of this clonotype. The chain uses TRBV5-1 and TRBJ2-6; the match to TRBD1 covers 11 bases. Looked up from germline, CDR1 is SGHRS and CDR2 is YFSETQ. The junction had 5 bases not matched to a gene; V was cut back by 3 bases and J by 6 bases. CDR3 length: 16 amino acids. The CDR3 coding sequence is TGCGCCAGCAGCTCAGGACAGGGGGCTCTGGCCAACGTCCTGACTTTC. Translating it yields CASSSGQGALANVLTF.